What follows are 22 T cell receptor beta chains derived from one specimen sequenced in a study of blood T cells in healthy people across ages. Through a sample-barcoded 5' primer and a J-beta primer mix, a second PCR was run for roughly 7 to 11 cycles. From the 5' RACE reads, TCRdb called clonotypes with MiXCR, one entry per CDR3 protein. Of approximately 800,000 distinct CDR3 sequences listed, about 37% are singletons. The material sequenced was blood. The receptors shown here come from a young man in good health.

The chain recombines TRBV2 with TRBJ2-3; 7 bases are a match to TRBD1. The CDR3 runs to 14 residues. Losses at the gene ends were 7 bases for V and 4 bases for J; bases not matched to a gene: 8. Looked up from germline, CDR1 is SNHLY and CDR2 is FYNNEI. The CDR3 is CASTRSDRADTQYF. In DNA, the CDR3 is TGTGCCAGCACCAGATCCGACAGGGCAGATACGCAGTATTTT.

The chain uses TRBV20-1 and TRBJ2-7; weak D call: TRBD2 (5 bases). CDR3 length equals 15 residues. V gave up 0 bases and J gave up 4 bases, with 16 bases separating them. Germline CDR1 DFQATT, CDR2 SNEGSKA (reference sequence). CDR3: CSARDLSSVRYEQYF. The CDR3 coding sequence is TGCAGTGCTAGAGACCTCAGTAGCGTACGATACGAGCAGTACTTC.

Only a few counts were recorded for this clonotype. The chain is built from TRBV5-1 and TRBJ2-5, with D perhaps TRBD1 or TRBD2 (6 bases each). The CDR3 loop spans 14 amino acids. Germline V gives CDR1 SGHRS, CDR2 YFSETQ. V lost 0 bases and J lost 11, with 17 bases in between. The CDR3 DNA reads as TGCGCCAGCAGCTTGGCACGGGGGCGCAATGAGCAGTACTTC. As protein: CASSLARGRNEQYF. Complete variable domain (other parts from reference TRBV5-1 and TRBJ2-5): KAGVTQTPRYLIKTRGQQVTLSCSPISGHRSVSWYQQTPGQGLQFLFEYFSETQRNKGNFPGRFSGRQFSNSRSEMNVSTLELGDSALYLCASSLARGRNEQYFGPGTRLLVL.

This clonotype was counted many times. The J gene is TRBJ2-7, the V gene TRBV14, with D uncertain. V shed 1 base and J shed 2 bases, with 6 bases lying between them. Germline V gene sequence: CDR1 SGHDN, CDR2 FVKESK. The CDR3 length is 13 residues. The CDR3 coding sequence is TGTGCCAGCAGCCAAGTCCCCACCTACGAGCAGTACTTC. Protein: CASSQVPTYEQYF.

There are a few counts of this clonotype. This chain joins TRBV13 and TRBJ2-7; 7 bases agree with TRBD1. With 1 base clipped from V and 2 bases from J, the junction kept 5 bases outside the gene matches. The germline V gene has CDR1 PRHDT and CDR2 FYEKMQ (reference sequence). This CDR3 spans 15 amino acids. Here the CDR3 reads CASSLEGQRTYEQYF. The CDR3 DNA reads TGTGCCAGCAGCTTAGAGGGACAGCGCACCTACGAGCAGTACTTC.

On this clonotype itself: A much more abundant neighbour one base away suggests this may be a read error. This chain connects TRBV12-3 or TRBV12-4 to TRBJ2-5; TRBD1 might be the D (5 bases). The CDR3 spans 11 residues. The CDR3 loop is CVSSGAKEQYF. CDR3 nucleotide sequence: TGTGTCAGCAGTGGGGCGAAAGAGCAGTACTTC.

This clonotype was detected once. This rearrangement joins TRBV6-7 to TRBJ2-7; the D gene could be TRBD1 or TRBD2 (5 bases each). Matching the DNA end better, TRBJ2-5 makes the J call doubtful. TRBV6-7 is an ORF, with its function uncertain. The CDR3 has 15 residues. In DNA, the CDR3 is TGTGCCAGCAGTTACTCGAGAACGGGGCGCAGGACCCAGTACTTC. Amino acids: CASSYSRTGRRTQYF.

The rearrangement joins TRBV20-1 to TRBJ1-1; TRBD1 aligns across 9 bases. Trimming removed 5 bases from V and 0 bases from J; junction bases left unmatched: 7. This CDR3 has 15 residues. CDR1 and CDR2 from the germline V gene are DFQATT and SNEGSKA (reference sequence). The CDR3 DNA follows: TGCAGTGCTCGAGGGACAGGGTGGATGAACACTGAAGCTTTCTTT. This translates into CSARGTGWMNTEAFF.

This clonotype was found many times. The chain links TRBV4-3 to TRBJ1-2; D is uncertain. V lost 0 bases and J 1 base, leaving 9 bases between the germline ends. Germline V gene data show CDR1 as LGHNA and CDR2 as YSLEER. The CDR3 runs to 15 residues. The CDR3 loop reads CASSQDPGNNYGYTF. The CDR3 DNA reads TGCGCCAGCAGCCAAGATCCAGGAAATAACTATGGCTACACCTTC.

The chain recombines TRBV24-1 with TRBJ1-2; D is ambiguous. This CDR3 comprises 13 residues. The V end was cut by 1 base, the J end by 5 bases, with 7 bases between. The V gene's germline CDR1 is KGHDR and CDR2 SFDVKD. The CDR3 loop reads CATSDFTGYGYTF. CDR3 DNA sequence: TGTGCCACCAGTGATTTCACGGGGTATGGCTACACCTTC.

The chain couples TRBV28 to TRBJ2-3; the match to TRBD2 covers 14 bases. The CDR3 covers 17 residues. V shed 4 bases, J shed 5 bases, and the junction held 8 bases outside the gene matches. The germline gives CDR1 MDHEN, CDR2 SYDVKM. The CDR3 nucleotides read TGTGCCAGCAGTTCGCCGGGACTAGCGGGGGCCAGAGATACGCAGTATTTT. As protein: CASSSPGLAGARDTQYF.

The CDR3 coding sequence is TGTGCCAGCAGTATCCGACAGAGTGGGGGCCATTATGGCTACACCTTC. Amino acid sequence: CASSIRQSGGHYGYTF. The chain employs TRBV12-3 or TRBV12-4 and TRBJ1-2, with D tentatively TRBD1 (6 bases). The CDR3 is 16 residues long. The V end lost 5 bases, the J end lost 5 bases, and 21 bases lay between the germline ends.

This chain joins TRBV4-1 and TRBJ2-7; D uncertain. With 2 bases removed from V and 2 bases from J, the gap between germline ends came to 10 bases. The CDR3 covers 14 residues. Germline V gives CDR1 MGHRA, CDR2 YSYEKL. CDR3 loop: CASSQSDRPYEQYF. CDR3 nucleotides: TGCGCCAGCAGCCAATCGGACCGTCCCTACGAGCAGTACTTC.

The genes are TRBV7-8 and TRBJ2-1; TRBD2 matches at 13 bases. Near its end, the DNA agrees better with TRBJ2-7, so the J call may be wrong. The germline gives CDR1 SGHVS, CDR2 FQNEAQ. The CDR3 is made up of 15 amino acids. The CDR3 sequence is CASSQTSGGSNEQYF. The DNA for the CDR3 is TGTGCCAGCAGCCAGACTAGCGGGGGGTCCAATGAGCAGTACTTC.

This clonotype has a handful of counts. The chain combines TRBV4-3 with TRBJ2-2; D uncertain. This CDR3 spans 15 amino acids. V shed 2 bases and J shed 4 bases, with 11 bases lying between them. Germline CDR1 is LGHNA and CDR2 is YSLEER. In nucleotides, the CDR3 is TGCGCCAGCAGCCAATTGTTCTCGGGCACCGGGGAGCTGTTTTTT. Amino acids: CASSQLFSGTGELFF.

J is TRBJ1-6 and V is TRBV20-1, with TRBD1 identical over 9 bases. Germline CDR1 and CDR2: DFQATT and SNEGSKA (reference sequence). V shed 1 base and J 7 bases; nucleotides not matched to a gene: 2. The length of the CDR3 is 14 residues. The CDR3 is CSARGTGVNSPLHF. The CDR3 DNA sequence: TGCAGTGCTAGAGGGACAGGGGTGAATTCACCCCTCCACTTT.

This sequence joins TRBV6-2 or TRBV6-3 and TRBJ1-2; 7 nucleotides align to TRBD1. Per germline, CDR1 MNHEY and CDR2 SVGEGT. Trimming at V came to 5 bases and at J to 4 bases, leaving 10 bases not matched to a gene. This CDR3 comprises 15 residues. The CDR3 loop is CASSAHDRASYGYTF. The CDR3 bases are TGTGCCAGCAGTGCCCACGACAGGGCTAGCTATGGCTACACCTTC.

The CDR3 region has the DNA TGTGCCAGCTCACCACGGATATACATCACAGATACGCAGTATTTT. It translates to CASSPRIYITDTQYF. V is TRBV18 and J is TRBJ2-3; D is ambiguous. Trimming cost V 1 base and J 2 bases, with 10 bases left between them. Germline V gene sequence: CDR1 KGHSH, CDR2 LQKENI. This CDR3 is built from 15 residues. Variable domain in full (rest from reference TRBV18 and TRBJ2-3): NAGVMQNPRHLVRRRGQEARLRCSPMKGHSHVYWYRQLPEEGLKFMVYLQKENIIDESGMPKERFSAEFPKEGPSILRIQQVVRGDSAAYFCASSPRIYITDTQYFGPGTRLTVL.

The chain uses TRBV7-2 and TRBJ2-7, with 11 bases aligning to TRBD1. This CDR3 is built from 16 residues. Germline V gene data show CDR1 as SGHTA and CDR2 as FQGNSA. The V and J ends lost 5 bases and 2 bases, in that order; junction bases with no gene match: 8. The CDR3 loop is CASSIAGTGGTYEQYF. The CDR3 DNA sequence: TGTGCCAGCAGCATTGCCGGGACAGGGGGTACCTACGAGCAGTACTTC. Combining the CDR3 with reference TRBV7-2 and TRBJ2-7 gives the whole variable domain GAGVSQSPSNKVTEKGKDVELRCDPISGHTALYWYRQSLGQGLEFLIYFQGNSAPDKSGLPSDRFSAERTGGSVSTLTIQRTQQEDSAVYLCASSIAGTGGTYEQYFGPGTRLTVT.

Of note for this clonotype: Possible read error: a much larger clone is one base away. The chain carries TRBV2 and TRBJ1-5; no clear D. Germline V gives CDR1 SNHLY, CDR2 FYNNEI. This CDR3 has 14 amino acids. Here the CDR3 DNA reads TGTGTCAGCAGTGTGGAGAGGGGCAATCAGCCCCAGCATTTT. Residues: CVSSVERGNQPQHF.

DNA for the CDR3: TGTGCCAGCAGCTTAGCGGGACAGGGGATCGGCAATGAGCAGTACTTC. Its translation: CASSLAGQGIGNEQYF. This sequence joins TRBV7-2 and TRBJ2-7, with 10 positions matching TRBD1. The germline gives CDR1 SGHTA, CDR2 FQGNSA. The V and J ends lost 0 bases and 7 bases, in that order; junction bases with no gene match: 9. This CDR3 has 16 amino acids.

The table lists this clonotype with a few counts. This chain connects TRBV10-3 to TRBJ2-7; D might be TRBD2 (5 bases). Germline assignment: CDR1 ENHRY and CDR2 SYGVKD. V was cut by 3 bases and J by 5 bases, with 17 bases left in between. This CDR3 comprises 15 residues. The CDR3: CAISEVAGLGNEQYF. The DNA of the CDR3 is TGTGCCATCAGTGAAGTCGCGGGTCTCGGCAACGAGCAGTACTTC.